The rows below give T cell receptor beta chains drawn from one sample of a study of CD8 T cells in Susac syndrome. TCRdb processed the immunoSEQ multiplex PCR reads anew with MiXCR; each CDR3 protein has one entry. The data hold around 70,000 distinct CDR3 sequences, with about 94% observed a single time. The sample was CD8+ T cells from PBMCs. Source of these receptors: a human donor with multiple sclerosis. CDR3s include the opening cysteine and the closing phenylalanine or tryptophan. A D gene is named only where the DNA matches it firmly. A clone size is listed for some rows: how often the clone was seen (once, few, many), or a class if it is expanded.

V gene: TRBV27; clone size: NA; D gene: NA; J gene: TRBJ1-5; CDR3 protein: CASREAGAQPQHF; CDR3 DNA: TGTGCCAGCAGAGAGGCAGGGGCGCAGCCCCAGCATTTT
V gene: TRBV9; clone size: once; D gene: TRBD2; J gene: TRBJ2-1; CDR3 protein: CASSLKTSEDEQFF; CDR3 DNA: TGTGCCAGCAGCCTCAAAACTAGCGAGGATGAGCAGTTCTTC
V gene: TRBV13; clone size: NA; D gene: TRBD1; J gene: TRBJ2-1; CDR3 protein: CASTQGAINEQFF; CDR3 DNA: TGTGCCAGCACCCAGGGGGCTATCAATGAGCAGTTCTTC
V gene: TRBV5-4; clone size: NA; D gene: NA; J gene: TRBJ1-4; CDR3 protein: CASSLAVTATNEKLFF; CDR3 DNA: TGTGCCAGCAGCTTGGCCGTGACAGCAACTAATGAAAAACTGTTTTTT
V gene: TRBV27; clone size: NA; D gene: NA; J gene: TRBJ2-3; CDR3 protein: CASSLADTQYF; CDR3 DNA: TGTGCCAGCAGTTTAGCAGATACGCAGTATTTT
V gene: TRBV12-3/TRBV12-4; clone size: NA; D gene: NA; J gene: TRBJ2-5; CDR3 protein: CASSPFEETQYF; CDR3 DNA: TGTGCCAGCAGCCCGTTTGAAGAGACCCAGTACTTC
V gene: TRBV3-1; clone size: once; D gene: NA; J gene: TRBJ1-1; CDR3 protein: CASSQVQTEAFF; CDR3 DNA: TGTGCCAGCAGCCAAGTGCAGACTGAAGCTTTCTTT
V gene: TRBV4-3; clone size: NA; D gene: TRBD2; J gene: TRBJ2-7; CDR3 protein: CASSQDSGASSYEQYF; CDR3 DNA: TGCGCCAGCAGCCAAGATAGCGGGGCATCCTCCTACGAGCAGTACTTC
V gene: TRBV20-1; clone size: NA; D gene: TRBD2; J gene: TRBJ2-3; CDR3 protein: CSAYQPLAVDTDTQYF; CDR3 DNA: TGCAGTGCCTATCAACCACTAGCGGTTGACACAGATACGCAGTATTTT
V gene: TRBV2; clone size: NA; D gene: TRBD2; J gene: TRBJ2-5; CDR3 protein: CASSDLGLAKETQYF; CDR3 DNA: TGTGCCAGCAGTGATCTGGGACTAGCGAAAGAGACCCAGTACTTC
V gene: TRBV20-1; clone size: NA; D gene: TRBD1; J gene: TRBJ2-6; CDR3 protein: CSATDRVMSGANVLTF; CDR3 DNA: TGCAGTGCCACGGACAGGGTAATGTCTGGGGCCAACGTCCTGACTTTC
V gene: TRBV12-3/TRBV12-4; clone size: once; D gene: NA; J gene: TRBJ2-2; CDR3 protein: CASSFPGLTGELFF; CDR3 DNA: TGTGCCAGCAGTTTTCCAGGGCTCACCGGGGAGCTGTTTTTT
V gene: TRBV9; clone size: NA; D gene: TRBD1; J gene: TRBJ1-1; CDR3 protein: CASSGRTGPEAFF; CDR3 DNA: TGTGCCAGCAGCGGACGGACAGGGCCTGAAGCTTTCTTT
V gene: TRBV12-3/TRBV12-4; clone size: NA; D gene: NA; J gene: TRBJ1-4; CDR3 protein: CASSFSVDLGREKLFF; CDR3 DNA: TGTGCCAGCAGTTTTTCGGTAGATTTGGGCCGTGAAAAACTGTTTTTT
V gene: TRBV30; clone size: NA; D gene: NA; J gene: TRBJ1-2; CDR3 protein: CAWIGGQAYYGYTF; CDR3 DNA: TGTGCCTGGATTGGGGGCCAGGCCTACTATGGCTACACCTTC
V gene: TRBV19; clone size: NA; D gene: NA; J gene: TRBJ1-1; CDR3 protein: CATWERYTEAFF; CDR3 DNA: TGTGCCACCTGGGAACGGTACACTGAAGCTTTCTTT
V gene: TRBV29-1; clone size: once; D gene: NA; J gene: TRBJ2-3; CDR3 protein: CSVQKRGFSLPTDTQYF; CDR3 DNA: TGCAGCGTCCAAAAGAGAGGGTTTTCACTTCCCACAGATACGCAGTATTTT
V gene: TRBV29-1; clone size: NA; D gene: NA; J gene: TRBJ2-7; CDR3 protein: CSGGTAEYEQYF; CDR3 DNA: TGCAGCGGGGGGACGGCCGAATACGAGCAGTACTTC
V gene: TRBV3-1; clone size: NA; D gene: NA; J gene: TRBJ1-1; CDR3 protein: CASSPGVNTEAFF; CDR3 DNA: TGTGCCAGCAGCCCAGGGGTGAACACTGAAGCTTTCTTT
V gene: TRBV9; clone size: NA; D gene: NA; J gene: TRBJ1-3; CDR3 protein: CASSAPTGGNTIYF; CDR3 DNA: TGTGCCAGCAGCGCACCCACAGGGGGAAACACCATATATTTT
V gene: TRBV5-1; clone size: NA; D gene: TRBD1; J gene: TRBJ2-5; CDR3 protein: CASSQGDSWETQYF; CDR3 DNA: TGCGCCAGCAGCCAAGGGGACAGCTGGGAGACCCAGTACTTC
V gene: TRBV29-1; clone size: NA; D gene: NA; J gene: TRBJ2-2; CDR3 protein: CSVVLLPGELFF; CDR3 DNA: TGCAGCGTCGTTCTCCTCCCCGGGGAGCTGTTTTTT
V gene: TRBV2; clone size: NA; D gene: TRBD1; J gene: TRBJ2-5; CDR3 protein: CASSDSGTGGLLGETQYF; CDR3 DNA: TGTGCCAGCAGTGACTCCGGGACAGGGGGCCTACTTGGGGAGACCCAGTACTTC
V gene: TRBV20-1; clone size: NA; D gene: TRBD1; J gene: TRBJ1-6; CDR3 protein: CSARDLQGDNSPLHF; CDR3 DNA: TGCAGTGCTAGAGATCTGCAGGGGGATAATTCACCCCTCCACTTT
V gene: TRBV27; clone size: NA; D gene: NA; J gene: TRBJ2-7; CDR3 protein: CASSLDPPNEQYF; CDR3 DNA: TGTGCCAGCAGTTTAGATCCCCCCAACGAGCAGTACTTC
V gene: TRBV15; clone size: NA; D gene: NA; J gene: TRBJ2-2; CDR3 protein: CATSRSSETGELFF; CDR3 DNA: TGTGCCACCAGCAGATCCTCAGAGACCGGGGAGCTGTTTTTT
V gene: TRBV5-6; clone size: NA; D gene: TRBD1; J gene: TRBJ2-7; CDR3 protein: CASSLAGGGYEQYF; CDR3 DNA: TGTGCCAGCAGCTTGGCAGGGGGCGGGTACGAGCAGTACTTC
V gene: TRBV3-1; clone size: NA; D gene: TRBD2; J gene: TRBJ2-3; CDR3 protein: CASSRQGAGGPDTQYF; CDR3 DNA: TGTGCCAGCAGCCGCCAAGGGGCGGGAGGGCCGGATACGCAGTATTTT
V gene: TRBV9; clone size: NA; D gene: NA; J gene: TRBJ2-7; CDR3 protein: CASSVDGAYEQYF; CDR3 DNA: TGTGCCAGCAGCGTAGACGGCGCCTACGAGCAGTACTTC
V gene: TRBV20-1; clone size: NA; D gene: TRBD1; J gene: TRBJ1-2; CDR3 protein: CSATGRTGSYGYTF; CDR3 DNA: TGCAGTGCAACGGGGCGGACAGGGAGCTATGGCTACACCTTC
V gene: TRBV19; clone size: few; D gene: NA; J gene: TRBJ2-1; CDR3 protein: CASSIAGSSYNEQFF; CDR3 DNA: TGTGCCAGTAGTATAGCCGGGAGCTCCTACAATGAGCAGTTCTTC
V gene: TRBV20-1; clone size: NA; D gene: NA; J gene: TRBJ1-2; CDR3 protein: CSAVWTSTGYTF; CDR3 DNA: TGCAGTGCTGTATGGACTTCCACTGGCTACACCTTC
V gene: TRBV7-9; clone size: NA; D gene: NA; J gene: TRBJ2-7; CDR3 protein: CASSDTLATYEQYF; CDR3 DNA: TGTGCCAGCAGCGACACCCTAGCGACCTACGAGCAGTACTTC
V gene: TRBV19; clone size: NA; D gene: NA; J gene: TRBJ1-5; CDR3 protein: CASSTPSTAINRINQPQHF; CDR3 DNA: TGTGCCAGTAGCACACCTTCGACCGCAATAAACAGGATCAATCAGCCCCAGCATTTT
V gene: TRBV27; clone size: NA; D gene: TRBD1; J gene: TRBJ2-7; CDR3 protein: CASSWTGDEQYF; CDR3 DNA: TGTGCCAGCAGTTGGACAGGGGACGAGCAGTACTTC
V gene: TRBV15; clone size: NA; D gene: TRBD2; J gene: TRBJ2-7; CDR3 protein: CATSGSGLAEYEQYF; CDR3 DNA: TGTGCCACCAGCGGGTCGGGACTAGCGGAGTACGAGCAGTACTTC
V gene: TRBV20-1; clone size: once; D gene: TRBD2; J gene: TRBJ2-1; CDR3 protein: CSARTRDYSSYNEQFF; CDR3 DNA: TGCAGTGCTAGAACGCGGGACTACAGCTCCTACAATGAGCAGTTCTTC
V gene: TRBV11-3; clone size: NA; D gene: TRBD1; J gene: TRBJ2-1; CDR3 protein: CASSSPPLGQVNNEQFF; CDR3 DNA: TGTGCCAGCAGCTCTCCCCCCTTGGGACAGGTGAACAATGAGCAGTTCTTC